The 9 T cell receptor beta chains below come from one sample, sequenced in a study of human T cells and chemical hapten exposure. Time point of the sample: patch test 3, about 24 weeks after DPC sensitization. Treatment: therapeutic diphenylcyclopropenone sensitization with weekly scalp DPC. TCRdb ran MiXCR on the RACE reads and lists one entry per CDR3 protein. The sample carries some 97,000 distinct CDR3 sequences, roughly a quarter recorded once. The material sequenced was whole blood, taken in connection with sensitization to the hapten diphenylcyclopropenone (DPC). All receptors come from a man aged 35 to 55 with alopecia areata. Some clones in this sample may be carry-over from other donors' samples.

This clonotype was counted between two and nine times. The rearrangement joins TRBV18 to TRBJ1-1; D remains unclear. This CDR3 contains 13 residues. With 5 bases removed from V and 7 bases from J, the gap between germline ends came to 14 bases. Germline V gene lookup returns CDR1 KGHSH and CDR2 LQKENI. CDR3 DNA: TGTGCCAGCTCAGCGACTAATAACGGTGAAGCTTTCTTT. It encodes CASSATNNGEAFF.

The chain couples TRBV12-3 or TRBV12-4 to TRBJ1-1; maybe TRBD1 (6 bases). The V end lost 2 bases, the J end lost 5 bases, and 15 bases lay between the germline ends. The CDR3 sequence is 15 residues long. CDR3 loop: CASSLIHGRGTEAFF. DNA for the CDR3: TGTGCCAGCAGTTTAATTCATGGCAGGGGAACTGAAGCTTTCTTT.

CDR3 sequence: CASSRTGTSGTNEQFF. The DNA for the CDR3 is TGTGCCAGCAGTCGAACCGGGACTAGCGGTACGAATGAGCAGTTCTTC. The chain carries TRBV6-5 and TRBJ2-1, with TRBD2 identical over 11 bases. This CDR3 has 16 residues. Germline CDR1 and CDR2: MNHEY and SVGAGI. V shed 5 bases and J 7 bases; nucleotides not matched to a gene: 10.

The V gene is TRBV20-1, the J gene TRBJ2-3; D assignment may be TRBD1 or TRBD2 (5 bases each). Germline assignment: CDR1 DFQATT and CDR2 SNEGSKA (reference sequence). Trimming left V 0 bases short and J 1 base short, with 14 bases between. There are 16 residues in the CDR3. CDR3 in amino acids: CSARDQIGGGTDTQYF. The DNA of the CDR3 is TGCAGTGCTAGAGATCAGATTGGGGGTGGCACAGATACGCAGTATTTT.

The V gene is TRBV4-3, the J gene TRBJ2-7; D may be TRBD1 or TRBD2 (5 bases each). Germline CDR1 reads LGHNA; CDR2 reads YSLEER. This CDR3 is 15 amino acids long. With 0 bases removed from V and 2 bases from J, the gap between germline ends came to 11 bases. In DNA form, the CDR3 reads TGCGCCAGCAGCCAAGATGTGAGGGGCACCTACGAGCAGTACTTC. Protein sequence: CASSQDVRGTYEQYF.

A few counts support this clonotype. V usage is TRBV3-1 and J usage is TRBJ2-7; tentatively, D is TRBD1 (5 bases). Germline V lookup: CDR1 LGHDT, CDR2 YNNKEL (reference sequence). CDR3 length: 11 residues. V was clipped by 4 bases and J by 4 bases, with 5 bases between them. The CDR3 DNA follows: TGTGCCAGCAGCCGACAGTACGAGCAGTACTTC. Its protein product is CASSRQYEQYF.

CDR3 in DNA: TGTGCCAGCAGTTTAGCGTCGGGTCAAGGCCAAGAGACCCAGTACTTC. The encoded protein is CASSLASGQGQETQYF. V and J are TRBV12-3 or TRBV12-4 and TRBJ2-5; D call uncertain. CDR3 size: 16 residues. The germline V and J ends were trimmed by 0 bases and 1 base, with 12 bases remaining between them.

This clonotype appeared a few times. The J gene is TRBJ2-1, the V gene TRBV20-1, with D possibly being TRBD2 (5 bases). The CDR3 covers 14 residues. V lost 5 bases, J lost 0 bases, and 11 bases lay in between. Germline assignment: CDR1 DFQATT and CDR2 SNEGSKA (reference sequence). The DNA of the CDR3 is TGCAGTGCTCTTAGACGGGACTCCTACAATGAGCAGTTCTTC. The encoded protein is CSALRRDSYNEQFF.

This clonotype has more than one count but fewer than ten. V is TRBV6-6 and J is TRBJ1-1; no reliable D call. The CDR3 extends over 12 amino acids. The V gene's germline CDR1 is MNHNY and CDR2 SVGAGI (reference sequence). The V and J ends lost 8 bases and 1 base respectively, with 8 bases between them. The DNA of the CDR3 is TGTGCCAGCGCCCCCACGAACACTGAAGCTTTCTTT. As protein: CASAPTNTEAFF.